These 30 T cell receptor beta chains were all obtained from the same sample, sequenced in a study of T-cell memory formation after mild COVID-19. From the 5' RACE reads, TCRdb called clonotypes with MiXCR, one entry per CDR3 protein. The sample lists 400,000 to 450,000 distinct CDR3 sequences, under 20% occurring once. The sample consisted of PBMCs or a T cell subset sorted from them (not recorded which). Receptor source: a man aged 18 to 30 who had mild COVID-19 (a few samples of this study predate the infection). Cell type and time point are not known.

This chain's CDR3 is CASSWRQRGETQYF. CDR3 nucleotide sequence: TGTGCCAGCAGCTGGCGACAGCGGGGGGAGACCCAGTACTTC. J is TRBJ2-5 and V is TRBV7-2; 8 bases align to TRBD2. J gave up 5 bases and V 4 bases, and 6 bases lay outside the gene matches. The CDR3 extends over 14 amino acids. CDR1 SGHTA and CDR2 FQGNSA come from the germline V gene.

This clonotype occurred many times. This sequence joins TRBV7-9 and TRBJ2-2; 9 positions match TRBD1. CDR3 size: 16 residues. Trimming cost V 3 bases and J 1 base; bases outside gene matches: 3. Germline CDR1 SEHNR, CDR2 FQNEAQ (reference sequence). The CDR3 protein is CASSFGTGLNTGELFF. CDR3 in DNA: TGTGCCAGCAGCTTTGGGACAGGGCTGAACACCGGGGAGCTGTTTTTT.

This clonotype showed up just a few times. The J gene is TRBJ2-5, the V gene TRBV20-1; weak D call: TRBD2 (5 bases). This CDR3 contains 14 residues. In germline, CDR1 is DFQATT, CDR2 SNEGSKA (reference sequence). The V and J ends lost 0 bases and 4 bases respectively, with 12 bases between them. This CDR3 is CSARDILGGETQYF. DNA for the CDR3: TGCAGTGCTAGAGATATTTTAGGAGGAGAGACCCAGTACTTC.

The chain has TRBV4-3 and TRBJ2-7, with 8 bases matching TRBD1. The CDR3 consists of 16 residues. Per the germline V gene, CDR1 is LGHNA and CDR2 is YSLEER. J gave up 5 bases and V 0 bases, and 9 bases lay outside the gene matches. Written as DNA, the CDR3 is TGCGCCAGCAGCCAAGACCCATCCCTGACAGGGGACGAGCAGTACGTC. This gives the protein CASSQDPSLTGDEQYV.

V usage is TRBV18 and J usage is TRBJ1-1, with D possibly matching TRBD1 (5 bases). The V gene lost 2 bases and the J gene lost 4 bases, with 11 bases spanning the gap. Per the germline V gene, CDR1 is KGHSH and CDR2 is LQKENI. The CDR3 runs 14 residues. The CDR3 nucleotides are TGTGCCAGCTCACCAGAGGGGTGGGGCACTGAAGCTTTCTTT. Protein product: CASSPEGWGTEAFF.

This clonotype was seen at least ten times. The CDR3 bases are TGTGCCAGCAGTTACTCGACGGTCACCGGGGAGCTGTTTTTT. Encoded protein: CASSYSTVTGELFF. This chain uses TRBV6-5 with TRBJ2-2, with D uncertain. The CDR3 is 14 amino acids. Germline CDR1 is MNHEY and CDR2 is SVGAGI. Trimming took off 0 bases at V and 4 bases at J, with 6 bases between the two ends.

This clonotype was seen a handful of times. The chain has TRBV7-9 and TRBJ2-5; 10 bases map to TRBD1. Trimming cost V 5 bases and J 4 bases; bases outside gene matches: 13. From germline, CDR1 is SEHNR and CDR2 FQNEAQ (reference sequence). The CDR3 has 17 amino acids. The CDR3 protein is CASSQAGATGGIETQYF. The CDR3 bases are TGTGCCAGCAGCCAAGCGGGCGCGACAGGGGGCATAGAGACCCAGTACTTC.

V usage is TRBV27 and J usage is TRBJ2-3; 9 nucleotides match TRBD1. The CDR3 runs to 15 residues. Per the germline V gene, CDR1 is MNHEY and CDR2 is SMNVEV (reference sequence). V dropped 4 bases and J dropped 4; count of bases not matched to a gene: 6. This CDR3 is CASSSGTGLSDTQYF. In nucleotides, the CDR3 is TGTGCCAGCAGTTCCGGGACAGGGCTCTCAGATACGCAGTATTTT.

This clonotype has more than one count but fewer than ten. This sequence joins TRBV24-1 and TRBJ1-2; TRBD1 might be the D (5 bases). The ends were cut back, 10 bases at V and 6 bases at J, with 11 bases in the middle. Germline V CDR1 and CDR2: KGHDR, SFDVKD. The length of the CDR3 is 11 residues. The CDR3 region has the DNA TGTGCCACTGGGCAGGGAAATGGCTACACCTTC. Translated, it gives CATGQGNGYTF.

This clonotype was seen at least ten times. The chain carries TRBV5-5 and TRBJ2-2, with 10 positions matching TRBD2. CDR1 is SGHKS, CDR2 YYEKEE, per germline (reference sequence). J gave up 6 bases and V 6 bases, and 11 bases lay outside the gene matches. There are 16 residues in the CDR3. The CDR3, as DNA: TGTGCCAGCACCCCCTTCCCGAGCGGGGGGGCCGGGGAGCTGTTTTTT. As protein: CASTPFPSGGAGELFF.

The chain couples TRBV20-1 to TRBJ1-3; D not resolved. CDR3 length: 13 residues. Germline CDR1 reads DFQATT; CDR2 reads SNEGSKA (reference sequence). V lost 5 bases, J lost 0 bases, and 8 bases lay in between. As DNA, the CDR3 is TGCAGTGCTTCGCCCATCTCTGGAAACACCATATATTTT. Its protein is CSASPISGNTIYF.

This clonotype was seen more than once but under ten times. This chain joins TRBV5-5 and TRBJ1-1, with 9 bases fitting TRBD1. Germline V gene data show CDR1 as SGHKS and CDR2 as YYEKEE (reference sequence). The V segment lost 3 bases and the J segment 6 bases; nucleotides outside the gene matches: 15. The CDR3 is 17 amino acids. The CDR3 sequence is CASSSRTGDGLVPEAFF. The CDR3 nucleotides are TGTGCCAGCAGCTCCCGGACAGGGGACGGTTTGGTACCTGAAGCTTTCTTT.

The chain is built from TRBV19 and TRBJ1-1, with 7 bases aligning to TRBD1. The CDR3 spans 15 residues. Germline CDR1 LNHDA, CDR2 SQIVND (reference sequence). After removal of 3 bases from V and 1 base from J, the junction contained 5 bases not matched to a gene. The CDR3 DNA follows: TGTGCCAGTAGTATTTCCGGGACAGCGAACACTGAAGCTTTCTTT. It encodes CASSISGTANTEAFF.

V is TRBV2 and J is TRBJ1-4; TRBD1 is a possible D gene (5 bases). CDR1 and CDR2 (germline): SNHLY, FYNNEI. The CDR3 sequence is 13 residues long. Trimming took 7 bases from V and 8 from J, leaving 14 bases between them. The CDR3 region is CASNRWEGEKLFF. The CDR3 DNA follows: TGTGCCAGCAACAGGTGGGAGGGGGAAAAACTGTTTTTT.

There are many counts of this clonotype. CDR3 in DNA: TGTGCCACCCCGTTGGGGCCGCTCCTGTTAGGGGCCAACGTCCTGACTTTC. Translation: CATPLGPLLLGANVLTF. J is TRBJ2-6 and V is TRBV7-9, with D maybe TRBD1 (5 bases). CDR3 length equals 17 residues. Trimming pared 10 bases from V and 4 bases from J, leaving 23 bases between. The germline CDR1 and CDR2 sequences are SEHNR and FQNEAQ (reference sequence).

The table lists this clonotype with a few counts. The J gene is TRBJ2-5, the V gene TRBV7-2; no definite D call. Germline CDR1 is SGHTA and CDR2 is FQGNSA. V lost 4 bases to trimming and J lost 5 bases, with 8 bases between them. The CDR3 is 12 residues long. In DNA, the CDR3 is TGTGCCAGCAGCTCGCTCTGGGAGACCCAGTACTTC. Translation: CASSSLWETQYF.

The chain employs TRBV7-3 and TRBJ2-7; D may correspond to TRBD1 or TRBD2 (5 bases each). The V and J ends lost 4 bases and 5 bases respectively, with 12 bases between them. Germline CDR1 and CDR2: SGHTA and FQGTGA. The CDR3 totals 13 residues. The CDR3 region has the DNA TGTGCCAGCAGCTCGGGACCCTGGGACGAGCAGTACGTC. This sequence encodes CASSSGPWDEQYV.

The CDR3 loop reads CASSFGPGGAANEKLFF. CDR3 coding DNA: TGCGCCAGCAGCTTTGGCCCGGGGGGGGCGGCTAATGAAAAACTGTTTTTT. The chain recombines TRBV5-1 with TRBJ1-4; D perhaps matches TRBD1 (6 bases). The CDR3 is made up of 17 amino acids. Germline CDR1 and CDR2: SGHRS and YFSETQ. Between the trimmed V and J ends, which lost 2 bases and 3 bases, there was a span of 17 bases. The variable domain in full, with the rest retrieved from reference TRBV5-1 and TRBJ1-4, is KAGVTQTPRYLIKTRGQQVTLSCSPISGHRSVSWYQQTPGQGLQFLFEYFSETQRNKGNFPGRFSGRQFSNSRSEMNVSTLELGDSALYLCASSFGPGGAANEKLFFGSGTQLSVL.

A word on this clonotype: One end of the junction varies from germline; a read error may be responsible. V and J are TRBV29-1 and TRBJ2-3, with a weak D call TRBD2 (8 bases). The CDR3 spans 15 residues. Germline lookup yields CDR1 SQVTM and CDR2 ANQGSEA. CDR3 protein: CSGEGGGGHTDTQYF. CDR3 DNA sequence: TGCAGCGGTGAAGGGGGCGGGGGGCACACAGATACGCAGTATTTT.

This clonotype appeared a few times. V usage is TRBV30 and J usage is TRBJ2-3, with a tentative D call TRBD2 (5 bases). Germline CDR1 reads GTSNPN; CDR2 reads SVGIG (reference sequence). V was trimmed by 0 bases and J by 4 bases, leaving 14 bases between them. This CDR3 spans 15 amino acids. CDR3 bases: TGTGCCTGGAGTGTATCCGGGAATCTCGCAGATACGCAGTATTTT. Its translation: CAWSVSGNLADTQYF.

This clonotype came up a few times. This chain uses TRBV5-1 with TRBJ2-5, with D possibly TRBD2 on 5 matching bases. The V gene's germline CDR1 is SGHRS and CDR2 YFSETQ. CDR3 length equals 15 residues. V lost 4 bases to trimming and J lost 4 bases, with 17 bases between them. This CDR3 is CASSGAGPRGETQYF. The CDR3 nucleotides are TGCGCCAGCAGCGGAGCTGGACCTCGGGGAGAGACCCAGTACTTC. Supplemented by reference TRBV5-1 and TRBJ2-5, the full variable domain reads KAGVTQTPRYLIKTRGQQVTLSCSPISGHRSVSWYQQTPGQGLQFLFEYFSETQRNKGNFPGRFSGRQFSNSRSEMNVSTLELGDSALYLCASSGAGPRGETQYFGPGTRLLVL.

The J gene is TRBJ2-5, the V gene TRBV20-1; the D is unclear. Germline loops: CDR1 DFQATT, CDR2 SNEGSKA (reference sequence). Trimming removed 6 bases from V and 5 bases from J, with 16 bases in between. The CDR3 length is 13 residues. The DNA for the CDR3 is TGCAGTGCCGTTACAGTGGATGGGGAGACCCAGTACTTC. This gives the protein CSAVTVDGETQYF.

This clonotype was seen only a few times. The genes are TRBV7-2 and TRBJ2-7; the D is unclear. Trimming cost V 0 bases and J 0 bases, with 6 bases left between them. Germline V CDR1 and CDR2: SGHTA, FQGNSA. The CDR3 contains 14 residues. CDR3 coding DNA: TGTGCCAGCAGCTTAGCATATCTCTCCTACGAGCAGTACTTC. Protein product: CASSLAYLSYEQYF.

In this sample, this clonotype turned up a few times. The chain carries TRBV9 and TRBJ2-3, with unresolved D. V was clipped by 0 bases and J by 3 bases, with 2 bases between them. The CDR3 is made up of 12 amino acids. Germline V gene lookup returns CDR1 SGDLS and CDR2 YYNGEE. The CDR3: CASSVATDTQYF. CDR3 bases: TGTGCCAGCAGCGTAGCTACAGATACGCAGTATTTT.

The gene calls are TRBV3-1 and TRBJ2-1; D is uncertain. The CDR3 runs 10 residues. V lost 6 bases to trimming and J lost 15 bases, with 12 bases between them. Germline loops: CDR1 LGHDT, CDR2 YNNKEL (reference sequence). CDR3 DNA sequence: TGTGCCAGCAGACGGACCTACCCGTTCTTC. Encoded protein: CASRRTYPFF.

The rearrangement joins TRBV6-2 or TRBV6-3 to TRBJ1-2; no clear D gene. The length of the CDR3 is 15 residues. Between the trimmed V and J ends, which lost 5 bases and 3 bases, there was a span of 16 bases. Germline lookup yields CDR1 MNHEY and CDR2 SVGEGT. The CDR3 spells CASSHPRGEYYGYTF. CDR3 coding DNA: TGTGCCAGCAGTCACCCCCGGGGTGAATACTATGGCTACACCTTC.

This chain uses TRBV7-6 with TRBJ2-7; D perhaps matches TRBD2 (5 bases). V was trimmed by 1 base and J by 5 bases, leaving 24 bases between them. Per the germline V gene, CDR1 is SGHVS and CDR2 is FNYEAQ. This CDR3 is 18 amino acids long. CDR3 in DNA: TGTGCCAGCAGCTTAGAGGCCTTAGACGGGGAAGTAGGGAACGAGCAGTACTTC. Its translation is CASSLEALDGEVGNEQYF.

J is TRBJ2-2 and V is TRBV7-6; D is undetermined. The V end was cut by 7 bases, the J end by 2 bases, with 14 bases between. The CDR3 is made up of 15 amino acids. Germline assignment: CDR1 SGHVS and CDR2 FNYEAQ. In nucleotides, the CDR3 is TGTGCCAGCACCCCGGACCGCGCAAACACCGGGGAGCTGTTTTTT. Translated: CASTPDRANTGELFF.

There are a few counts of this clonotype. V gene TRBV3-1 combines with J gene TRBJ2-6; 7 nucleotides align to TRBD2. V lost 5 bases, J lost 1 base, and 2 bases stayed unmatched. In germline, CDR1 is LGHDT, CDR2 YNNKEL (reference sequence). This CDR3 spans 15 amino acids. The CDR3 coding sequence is TGTGCCAGCAGCTGGGGGGGATCTGGGGCCAACGTCCTGACTTTC. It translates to CASSWGGSGANVLTF.

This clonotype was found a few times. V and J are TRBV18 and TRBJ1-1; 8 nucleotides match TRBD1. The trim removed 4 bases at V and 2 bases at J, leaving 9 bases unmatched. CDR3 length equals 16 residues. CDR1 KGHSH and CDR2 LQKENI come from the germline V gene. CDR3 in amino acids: CASSRNSGTGNTEAFF. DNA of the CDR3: TGTGCCAGCTCACGAAATTCCGGGACAGGTAACACTGAAGCTTTCTTT.